These 14 T cell receptor beta chains were all obtained from the same sample, sequenced in a study of T-cell memory formation after mild COVID-19 (dated by TCRdb to about 2021). Library construction relied on 5' RACE. The instrument was an Illumina NovaSeq 6000. TCRdb handled the public reads itself, with Q25 trimming in fastp and clone calling in MiXCR, and kept productive beta chains. Entries that share a CDR3 protein sequence are merged under the most common genes and DNA. The sample table holds tens of thousands of distinct CDR3 sequences, of which approximately 12% were seen once. Clones ranked in the top ten supply approximately 24% of the sample. The sequenced sample consisted of PBMCs or a T cell subset sorted from them (not recorded which). The source of these receptors is a man younger than 35 who had mild COVID-19 (a few samples of this study predate the infection). The sample titles of this study are shuffled in the database, so cell type and time point are left out; the donor was told from shared clones.

This clonotype has only a few counts. In nucleotides, the CDR3 is TGTGCCAGCAGCTTAGTATTTCGGCTGGGATTCTACGAGCAGTACTTC. Protein sequence: CASSLVFRLGFYEQYF. V is TRBV7-2 and J is TRBJ2-7; no clear D. Trimming pared 1 base from V and 3 bases from J, leaving 16 bases between. The CDR3 totals 16 residues. The germline CDR1 and CDR2 sequences are SGHTA and FQGNSA.

V is TRBV6-2 or TRBV6-3 and J is TRBJ2-1, with TRBD2 matching 7 bases. The CDR3 has 16 amino acids. The V gene end was trimmed by 7 bases and the J gene end by 5 bases; junction bases not matched to a gene: 14. Per germline, CDR1 MNHEY and CDR2 SVGEGT. CDR3 residues: CASTTGHWGGDNEQFF. The CDR3 coding sequence is TGTGCCAGCACTACCGGGCATTGGGGGGGTGACAATGAGCAGTTCTTC.

Many counts were recorded for this clonotype. This chain connects TRBV11-2 to TRBJ1-5, with D unresolved. Per germline, CDR1 SGHAT and CDR2 FQNNGV. The V and J ends lost 1 base and 2 bases respectively, with 6 bases between them. The CDR3 runs 14 residues. The CDR3 nucleotides read TGTGCCAGCAGCTTAGTCTCTGGCAATCAGCCCCAGCATTTT. It specifies CASSLVSGNQPQHF.

The sample holds many counts of this clonotype. This chain links TRBV7-8 with TRBJ2-6; 9 nucleotides line up with TRBD1. There are 19 residues in the CDR3. V shed 1 base, J shed 4 bases, and the junction held 11 bases outside the gene matches. Germline loops: CDR1 SGHVS, CDR2 FQNEAQ. The CDR3 region has the DNA TGTGCCAGCAGCTTAGAGACAGGGGGAATTTGGCTAGGGGCCAACGTCCTGACTTTC. Its protein product is CASSLETGGIWLGANVLTF.

This clonotype was observed many times. V and J are TRBV7-9 and TRBJ2-5; TRBD2 might be the D (5 bases). This CDR3 is 14 amino acids long. V lost 5 bases and J 0 bases, leaving 10 bases between the germline ends. CDR1 is SEHNR, CDR2 FQNEAQ, per germline (reference sequence). Here the CDR3 reads CASSTTGYQETQYF. The CDR3 region has the DNA TGTGCCAGCAGCACAACGGGGTACCAAGAGACCCAGTACTTC.

The chain joins TRBV20-1 to TRBJ1-1, with D perhaps TRBD1 (5 bases). This CDR3 region has 14 residues. The germline gives CDR1 DFQATT, CDR2 SNEGSKA (reference sequence). The V and J ends lost 0 bases and 4 bases respectively, with 12 bases between them. CDR3 loop: CSARDLEGFTEAFF. The DNA for the CDR3 is TGCAGTGCTAGAGATTTGGAGGGGTTCACTGAAGCTTTCTTT.

This clonotype has just one count. The chain combines TRBV29-1 with TRBJ2-1; 10 positions agree with TRBD2. Germline CDR1 and CDR2: SQVTM and ANQGSEA. After removal of 3 bases from V and 7 bases from J, the junction contained 3 bases not matched to a gene. The CDR3 length is 13 residues. The CDR3 region has the DNA TGCAGCGTTGACATTAGCGGGGGGAATGAGCAGTTCTTC. Translating it yields CSVDISGGNEQFF.

This CDR3 is CASSVGRQGNSPLHF. CDR3 nucleotides: TGTGCCAGCAGCGTAGGGAGACAGGGGAATTCACCCCTCCACTTT. This chain links TRBV9 with TRBJ1-6, with 8 bases aligning to TRBD1. The V gene end was trimmed by 0 bases and the J gene end by 7 bases; junction bases not matched to a gene: 3. This CDR3 region has 15 residues. The germline V gene has CDR1 SGDLS and CDR2 YYNGEE.

This clonotype was detected a few times. The chain employs TRBV5-1 and TRBJ2-4; the D gene is possibly TRBD1 (5 bases). The CDR3 consists of 16 residues. V was cut by 5 bases and J by 7 bases, with 22 bases left in between. Looked up from germline, CDR1 is SGHRS and CDR2 is YFSETQ. Written as DNA, the CDR3 is TGCGCCAGCAGTGTGTTCTTACAGGCCGAAAGGAACATTCAGTACTTC. This translates into CASSVFLQAERNIQYF.

The gene calls are TRBV29-1 and TRBJ2-1, with 10 positions matching TRBD2. J lost 8 bases, V lost 6 bases, and 10 bases had no gene match. CDR3 length equals 14 residues. Germline assignment: CDR1 SQVTM and CDR2 ANQGSEA. The CDR3 loop is CSVEPSGSRHEQFF. The CDR3 DNA is TGCAGCGTAGAACCTAGCGGGAGCCGCCATGAGCAGTTCTTC.

This clonotype was recorded a few times. The chain joins TRBV7-2 to TRBJ1-2; D not certain. The germline V gene encodes CDR1 SGHTA and CDR2 FQGNSA. The length of the CDR3 is 14 residues. Trimming took off 3 bases at V and 7 bases at J, with 15 bases between the two ends. The CDR3: CASSLPGRGSGYTF. As DNA, the CDR3 is TGTGCCAGCAGCTTGCCAGGCCGTGGCTCTGGCTACACCTTC.

This chain connects TRBV7-9 to TRBJ2-5; D call uncertain. Trimming removed 5 bases at V and 0 bases at J, with 10 bases between. The CDR3 has 14 residues. Per the germline V gene, CDR1 is SEHNR and CDR2 is FQNEAQ (reference sequence). CDR3: CASSPRRDQETQYF. The CDR3 nucleotides are TGTGCCAGCAGCCCAAGACGGGACCAAGAGACCCAGTACTTC.

This clonotype has just a few counts. CDR3 amino acids: CASSPDRGLYGYTF. CDR3 nucleotide sequence: TGTGCCAGCAGCCCCGACAGGGGGCTTTATGGCTACACCTTC. The chain employs TRBV5-4 and TRBJ1-2, with 10 bases aligning to TRBD1. V shed 4 bases and J 5 bases; nucleotides not matched to a gene: 5. Germline CDR1 SGHNT, CDR2 YYREEE (reference sequence). The CDR3 covers 14 residues.

The genes are TRBV7-2 and TRBJ1-3, with TRBD1 as a possible D gene (6 bases). The germline V gene has CDR1 SGHTA and CDR2 FQGNSA. The V end lost 6 bases, the J end lost 2 bases, and 17 bases lay between the germline ends. The CDR3 sequence is 16 residues long. In DNA, the CDR3 is TGTGCCAGCAGTAAATCGGCCGGGACAACTGGAAACACCATATATTTT. Translating gives CASSKSAGTTGNTIYF.